The 20 T cell receptor beta chains below all came from one sample that was sequenced in a study of metastatic and nonmetastatic thyroid tumors. All patients were treatment-naive before thyroid surgery. TCRdb used MiXCR to call clones anew from the PCR reads. The table has 30,000 to 40,000 clones, approximately 20% seen once. The sequencing input was blood. The receptors come from a female donor with papillary thyroid cancer or a benign thyroid nodule (not recorded which). Some clones in this sample may be carry-over from other donors' samples.

The chain's CDR3 is CASRGGGGETQYF. In DNA, the CDR3 is TGTGCCAGCAGGGGGGGTGGCGGGGAGACCCAGTACTTC. The chain is built from TRBV28 and TRBJ2-5; TRBD2 is a possible D gene (6 bases). CDR1 is MDHEN, CDR2 SYDVKM, per germline. The CDR3 length is 13 residues. The V end lost 6 bases, the J end lost 5 bases, and 13 bases lay between the germline ends.

V gene TRBV28 combines with J gene TRBJ2-2; tentative D call: TRBD1 (5 bases). Between the trimmed V and J ends, which lost 2 bases and 6 bases, there was a span of 13 bases. Germline CDR1 MDHEN, CDR2 SYDVKM. The CDR3 contains 15 residues. The CDR3 spells CASSLARVCAGELFF. CDR3 sequence (DNA): TGTGCCAGCAGTTTAGCCAGGGTGTGCGCCGGGGAGCTGTTTTTT.

The V and J genes are TRBV11-1 and TRBJ2-7; 7 positions match TRBD1. The V gene end was trimmed by 5 bases and the J gene end by 2 bases; junction bases not matched to a gene: 12. This CDR3 has 16 amino acids. The germline V gene encodes CDR1 SGHAT and CDR2 FQDESV (reference sequence). The CDR3 DNA follows: TGTGCCAGCAGCGATGACAGGGTAAACGGGGCCTACGAGCAGTACTTC. This codes for CASSDDRVNGAYEQYF.

The V gene is TRBV11-1, the J gene TRBJ2-7, with 7 positions matching TRBD1. Germline V gene sequence: CDR1 SGHAT, CDR2 FQDESV (reference sequence). The CDR3 covers 16 residues. The ends lost 3 bases at V and 1 base at J; junction bases unmatched: 9. CDR3 amino acids: CASSFGTAGWSYEQYF. In DNA form, the CDR3 reads TGTGCCAGCAGCTTCGGGACAGCTGGATGGTCCTACGAGCAGTACTTC.

The table lists this clone with a few counts. The genes are TRBV20-1 and TRBJ2-2; D may be TRBD2 (6 bases). V was pared by 7 bases and J by 8 bases, with 17 bases between. From germline, CDR1 is DFQATT and CDR2 SNEGSKA (reference sequence). This CDR3 spans 13 amino acids. The CDR3 nucleotides read TGCAGTGGGCGGGACCCACAAGGGGGGGAGCTGTTTTTT. It is translated as CSGRDPQGGELFF.

This clone was recorded a few times. The rearrangement uses TRBV6-6 and TRBJ1-2; TRBD1 might be the D (6 bases). The CDR3 is 16 residues long. Trimming took 10 bases from V and 7 from J, leaving 28 bases between them. Germline V gene sequence: CDR1 MNHNY, CDR2 SVGAGI (reference sequence). As DNA, the CDR3 is TGTGCCACCAAGTTAGCGGGGGCAGGGGTTAAAGGTGGCTACACCTTC. This gives the protein CATKLAGAGVKGGYTF.

A few counts support this clone. The chain links TRBV28 to TRBJ2-7; 8 nucleotides align to TRBD1. Germline lookup yields CDR1 MDHEN and CDR2 SYDVKM. V shed 3 bases, J shed 6 bases, and the junction held 10 bases outside the gene matches. This CDR3 spans 15 amino acids. The CDR3 reads CASSFSCQGAREQYF. Written as DNA, the CDR3 is TGTGCCAGCAGTTTTTCGTGTCAGGGGGCTCGCGAGCAGTACTTC.

This clone was detected many times. The chain couples TRBV20-1 to TRBJ1-3, with D hard to call. V gave up 0 bases and J gave up 4 bases, with 13 bases separating them. CDR3 length: 15 residues. Germline V lookup: CDR1 DFQATT, CDR2 SNEGSKA (reference sequence). The CDR3 loop reads CSARDSSGIGNTIYF. CDR3 sequence (DNA): TGCAGTGCTAGAGATAGTTCGGGGATCGGAAACACCATATATTTT.

This clone was recorded many times. A much larger clone sits a single nucleotide away, making a read error possible. The rearrangement joins TRBV6-1 to TRBJ2-3; D is perhaps TRBD2 (5 bases). Germline V gene data show CDR1 as MNHNS and CDR2 as SASEGT. CDR3 length: 14 amino acids. This CDR3 reads CASTVGSSTDTRYF. In nucleotides, the CDR3 is TGTGCCAGCACGGTCGGGTCTAGCACAGATACGCGGTATTTT.

This clone was observed many times. The V and J genes are TRBV20-1 and TRBJ2-7; 10 bases are shared with TRBD2. V lost 4 bases and J lost 0; bases outside the gene matches: 15. CDR1 and CDR2 (germline): DFQATT, SNEGSKA (reference sequence). The CDR3 is 18 amino acids. CDR3 sequence (DNA): TGCAGTGCTAACCCGAGCGGGAGGGCTGGGTCAATCTCCTACGAGCAGTACTTC. Amino acid sequence: CSANPSGRAGSISYEQYF.

This clone was counted at least ten times. This chain uses TRBV6-1 with TRBJ2-1; the match to TRBD2 covers 10 bases. V dropped 7 bases and J dropped 7; count of bases not matched to a gene: 10. Looked up from germline, CDR1 is MNHNS and CDR2 is SASEGT. This CDR3 is built from 15 residues. The CDR3 here is CASTGAGGPMNEQFF. CDR3 coding DNA: TGTGCCAGCACGGGAGCGGGAGGGCCAATGAATGAGCAGTTCTTC.

This clone was observed many times. This chain joins TRBV5-1 and TRBJ2-1; 10 nucleotides agree with TRBD2. CDR3 size: 17 residues. Germline lookup yields CDR1 SGHRS and CDR2 YFSETQ. With 4 bases clipped from V and 3 bases from J, the junction kept 10 bases outside the gene matches. CDR3 in amino acids: CASSPTPTSGFYNEQFF. Written as DNA, the CDR3 is TGCGCCAGCAGCCCGACCCCGACTAGCGGGTTCTACAATGAGCAGTTCTTC. The variable domain in full, with the rest retrieved from reference TRBV5-1 and TRBJ2-1, is KAGVTQTPRYLIKTRGQQVTLSCSPISGHRSVSWYQQTPGQGLQFLFEYFSETQRNKGNFPGRFSGRQFSNSRSEMNVSTLELGDSALYLCASSPTPTSGFYNEQFFGPGTRLTVL.

With respect to this clone: The junction departs from the called germline gene at one end, perhaps through a read error. This chain links TRBV7-2 with TRBJ2-1; possibly TRBD1 or TRBD2 for D (5 bases each). The CDR3 has 14 amino acids. The V gene's germline CDR1 is SGHTA and CDR2 FQGNSA. This chain's CDR3 is CASSLGGTRNDQFF. In DNA form, the CDR3 reads TGTGCCAGCAGCTTAGGAGGGACGCGGAATGATCAGTTCTTC.

The genes are TRBV11-2 and TRBJ2-1; TRBD2 matches 8 bases. Germline values: CDR1 SGHAT, CDR2 FQNNGV. Trimming cost V 2 bases and J 8 bases; bases outside gene matches: 11. The CDR3 is 16 amino acids. The CDR3 DNA reads TGTGCCAGCAGCTTACAAGGGACTAGGGGAGGCTATGAGCAGTTCTTC. This encodes CASSLQGTRGGYEQFF.

This clone has a count of ten or more. Other DNA sequences within the sample encode an identical CDR3. This chain connects TRBV10-2 to TRBJ2-5, with TRBD2 identical over 8 bases. CDR1 is WSHSY, CDR2 SAAADI, per germline. The CDR3 spans 14 residues. Trimming took 0 bases from V and 9 from J; bases not matched to a gene: 6. In nucleotides, the CDR3 is TGCGCCAGCAGTGAGTCAAGACTAGCGAGTGCCCAGTACTTC. Translation gives CASSESRLASAQYF.

This clone was seen repeatedly, ten times or more. One end of the junction varies from germline; a read error may be responsible. The genes are TRBV20-1 and TRBJ2-3, with 9 bases identical to TRBD2. Germline V gene sequence: CDR1 DFQATT, CDR2 SNEGSKA (reference sequence). The CDR3 covers 15 residues. The CDR3 is CNARDGREGTDTQYF. CDR3 in DNA: TGCAATGCTAGAGATGGGCGGGAGGGAACAGATACGCAGTATTTT.

This clone appeared many times. This rearrangement joins TRBV14 to TRBJ1-1, with D unclear. The germline CDR1 and CDR2 sequences are SGHDN and FVKESK. The ends were cut back, 4 bases at V and 4 bases at J, with 13 bases in the middle. The CDR3 sequence is 14 residues long. CDR3 in amino acids: CASSPSGPLTEAFF. CDR3 nucleotides: TGTGCCAGCAGCCCATCCGGGCCTCTCACTGAAGCTTTCTTT.

This rearrangement joins TRBV18 to TRBJ2-2; D may be TRBD2 (6 bases). V lost 3 bases to trimming and J lost 1 base, with 12 bases between them. The germline V gene has CDR1 KGHSH and CDR2 LQKENI. This CDR3 region has 16 residues. CDR3 loop: CASSPVRLGNTGELFF. In DNA, the CDR3 is TGTGCCAGCTCACCGGTTCGACTAGGGAACACCGGGGAGCTGTTTTTT.

The chain links TRBV3-1 to TRBJ1-1, with a tentative D call TRBD1 (5 bases). Trimming stripped 5 bases from V and 4 bases from J, with 14 bases between. The germline V gene has CDR1 LGHDT and CDR2 YNNKEL (reference sequence). This CDR3 has 14 amino acids. CDR3 DNA sequence: TGTGCCAGCAGCTCCAGGGTAGACGGCACTGAAGCTTTCTTT. Its translation is CASSSRVDGTEAFF.

This clone was seen ten or more times. For the CDR3, the DNA is TGTGCCAGCAGCCCGGGGCCCTGGCGGCGGGGCACAGATACGCAGTATTTT. Translating it yields CASSPGPWRRGTDTQYF. V gene TRBV27 combines with J gene TRBJ2-3; D could derive from TRBD1 or TRBD2 (5 bases each). The CDR3 consists of 17 residues. Germline V lookup: CDR1 MNHEY, CDR2 SMNVEV (reference sequence). V lost 6 bases to trimming and J lost 1 base, with 20 bases between them.